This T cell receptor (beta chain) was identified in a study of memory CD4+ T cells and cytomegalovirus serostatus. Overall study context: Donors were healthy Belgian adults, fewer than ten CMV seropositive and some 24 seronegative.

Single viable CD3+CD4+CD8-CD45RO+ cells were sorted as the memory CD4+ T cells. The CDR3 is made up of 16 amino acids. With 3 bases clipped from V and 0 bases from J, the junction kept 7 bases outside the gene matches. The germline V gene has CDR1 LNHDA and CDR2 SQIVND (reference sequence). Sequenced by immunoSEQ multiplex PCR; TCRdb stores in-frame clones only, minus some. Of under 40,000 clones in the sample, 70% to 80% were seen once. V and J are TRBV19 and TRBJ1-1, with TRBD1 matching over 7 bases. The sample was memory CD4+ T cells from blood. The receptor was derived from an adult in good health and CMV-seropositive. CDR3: CASSIPGQRMNTEAFF. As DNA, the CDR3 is TGTGCCAGTAGTATCCCGGGACAGAGAATGAACACTGAAGCTTTCTTT. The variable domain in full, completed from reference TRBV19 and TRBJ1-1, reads DGGITQSPKYLFRKEGQNVTLSCEQNLNHDAMYWYRQDPGQGLRLIYYSQIVNDFQKGDIAEGYSVSREKKESFPLTVTSAQKNPTAFYLCASSIPGQRMNTEAFFGQGTRLTVV.